The 4 T cell receptor beta chains listed next were all sequenced from one sample in a study of Ad26.COV2.S vaccination and SARS-CoV-2 variants. Sample treatment: around 19 received Ad26.COV2.S at low or high dose, single or two shots; roughly five received placebo; per-sample allocation not given. Each sample was drawn 63 days after the first injection (of vaccine or placebo). Using immunoSEQ multiplex PCR, the repertoire was profiled, and TCRdb retains in-frame clones only, with some absent. Among some 250,000 clones listed, roughly 90% were seen once. This specimen was peripheral blood, taken in a trial of Ad26.COV2.S vaccine versus placebo. These receptors originate from a person aged 18 to 65 who received the Ad26.COV2.S COVID-19 vaccine or a placebo.

V and J are TRBV18 and TRBJ2-7; D is perhaps TRBD1 or TRBD2 (5 bases each). The CDR3 totals 16 residues. Trimming took 5 bases from V and 3 from J, leaving 20 bases between them. From germline, CDR1 is KGHSH and CDR2 LQKENI. The CDR3 sequence: CASSAPTGTNFYEQYF. CDR3 bases: TGTGCCAGCTCAGCGCCCACCGGGACGAATTTCTACGAGCAGTACTTC.

The chain is built from TRBV5-6 and TRBJ1-4, with D possibly TRBD1 on 5 matching bases. CDR3 length: 15 residues. The germline gives CDR1 SGHDT, CDR2 YYEEEE. Trimming shortened V by 3 bases and J by 5 bases, and 14 bases separated the two germline ends. CDR3 amino acids: CASSWQGGKNEKLFF. CDR3 DNA sequence: TGTGCCAGCAGCTGGCAGGGTGGGAAGAATGAAAAACTGTTTTTT.

The chain recombines TRBV3-1 (or the pseudogene TRBV3-2) with TRBJ2-7; 11 nucleotides line up with TRBD1. The CDR3 contains 14 residues. V trimming: 1 base; J trimming: 6 bases; junction bases outside the gene matches: 2. Germline values: CDR1 LGHDT, CDR2 YNNKEL (reference sequence). CDR3 nucleotides: TGTGCCAGCAGCCAAGGTGGGACAGGGGGCGAGCAGTACTTC. Translation gives CASSQGGTGGEQYF.

The chain links TRBV5-6 to TRBJ2-4; tentatively, D is TRBD2 (7 bases). Germline CDR1 is SGHDT and CDR2 is YYEEEE. Trimming took 1 base from V and 8 from J, leaving 16 bases between them. CDR3 length: 15 residues. The CDR3 DNA sequence: TGTGCCAGCAGCTTGTTAGGGCAGGGGAGGGACATTCAGTACTTC. It translates to CASSLLGQGRDIQYF.